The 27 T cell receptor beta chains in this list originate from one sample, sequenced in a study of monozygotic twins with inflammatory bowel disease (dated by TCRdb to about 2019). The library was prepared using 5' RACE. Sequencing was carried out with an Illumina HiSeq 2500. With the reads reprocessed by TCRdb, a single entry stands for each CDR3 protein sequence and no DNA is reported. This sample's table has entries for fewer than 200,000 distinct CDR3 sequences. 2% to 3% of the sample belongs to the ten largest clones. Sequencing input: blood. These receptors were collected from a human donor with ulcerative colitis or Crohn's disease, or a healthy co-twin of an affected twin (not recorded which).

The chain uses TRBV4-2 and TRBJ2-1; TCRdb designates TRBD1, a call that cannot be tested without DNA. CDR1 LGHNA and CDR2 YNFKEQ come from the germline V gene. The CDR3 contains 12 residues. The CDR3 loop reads CASSQAGNEQFF.

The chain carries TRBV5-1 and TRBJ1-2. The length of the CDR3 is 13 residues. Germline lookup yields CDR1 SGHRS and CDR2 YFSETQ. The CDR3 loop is CASSLGMDYGYTF.

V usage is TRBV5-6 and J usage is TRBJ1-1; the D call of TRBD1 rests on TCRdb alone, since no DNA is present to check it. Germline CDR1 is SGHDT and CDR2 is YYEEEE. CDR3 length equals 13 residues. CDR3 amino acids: CASSLDTGFEAFF. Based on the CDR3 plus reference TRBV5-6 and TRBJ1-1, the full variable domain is DAGVTQSPTHLIKTRGQQVTLRCSPKSGHDTVSWYQQALGQGPQFIFQYYEEEERQRGNFPDRFSGHQFPNYSSELNVNALLLGDSALYLCASSLDTGFEAFFGQGTRLTVV.

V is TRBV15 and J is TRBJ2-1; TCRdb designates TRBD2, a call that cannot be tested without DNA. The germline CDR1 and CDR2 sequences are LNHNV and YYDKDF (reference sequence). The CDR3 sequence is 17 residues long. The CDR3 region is CATSRGGTSGVYNEQFF.

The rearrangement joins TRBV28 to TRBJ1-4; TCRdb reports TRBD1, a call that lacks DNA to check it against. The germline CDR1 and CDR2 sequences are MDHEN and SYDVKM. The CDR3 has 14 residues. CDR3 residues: CASGTGATNEKLFF. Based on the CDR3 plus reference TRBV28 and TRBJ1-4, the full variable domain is DVKVTQSSRYLVKRTGEKVFLECVQDMDHENMFWYRQDPGLGLRLIYFSYDVKMKEKGDIPEGYSVSREKKERFSLILESASTNQTSMYLCASGTGATNEKLFFGSGTQLSVL.

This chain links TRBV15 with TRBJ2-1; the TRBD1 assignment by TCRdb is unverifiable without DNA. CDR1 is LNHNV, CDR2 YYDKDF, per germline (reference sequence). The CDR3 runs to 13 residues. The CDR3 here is CATSYRDYNEQFF.

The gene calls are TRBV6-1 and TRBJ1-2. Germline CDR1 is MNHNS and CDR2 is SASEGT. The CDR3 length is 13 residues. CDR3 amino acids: CASTREDGYGYTF.

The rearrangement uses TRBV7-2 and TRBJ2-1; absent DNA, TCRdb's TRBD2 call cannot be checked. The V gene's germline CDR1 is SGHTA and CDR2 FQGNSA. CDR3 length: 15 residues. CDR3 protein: CASSLARDSGREQFF.

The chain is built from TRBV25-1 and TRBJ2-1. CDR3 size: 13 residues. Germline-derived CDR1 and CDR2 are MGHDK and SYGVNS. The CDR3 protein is CASSEQDYNEQFF.

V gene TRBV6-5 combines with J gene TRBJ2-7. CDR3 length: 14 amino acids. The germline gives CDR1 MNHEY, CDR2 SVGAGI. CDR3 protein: CASSYSPTVGEQYF.

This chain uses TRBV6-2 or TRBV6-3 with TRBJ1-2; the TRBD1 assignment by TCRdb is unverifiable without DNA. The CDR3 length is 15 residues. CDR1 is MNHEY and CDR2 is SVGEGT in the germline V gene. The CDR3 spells CASRSGTGNNYGYTF.

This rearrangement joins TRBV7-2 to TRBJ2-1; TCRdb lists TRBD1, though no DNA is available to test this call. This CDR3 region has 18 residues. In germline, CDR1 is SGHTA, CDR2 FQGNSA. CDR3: CASSLRHTPGQMNNEQFF.

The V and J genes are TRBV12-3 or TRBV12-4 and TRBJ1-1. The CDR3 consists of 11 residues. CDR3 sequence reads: CASSFKSEAFF.

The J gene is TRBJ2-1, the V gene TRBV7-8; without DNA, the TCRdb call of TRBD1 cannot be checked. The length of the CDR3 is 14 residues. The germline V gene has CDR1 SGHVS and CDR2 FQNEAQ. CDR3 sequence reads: CASSLTSPQGNLFF.

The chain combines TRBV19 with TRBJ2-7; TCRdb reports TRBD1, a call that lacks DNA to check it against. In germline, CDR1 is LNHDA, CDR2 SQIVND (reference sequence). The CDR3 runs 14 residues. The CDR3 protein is CASQMRGTGYEQYF.

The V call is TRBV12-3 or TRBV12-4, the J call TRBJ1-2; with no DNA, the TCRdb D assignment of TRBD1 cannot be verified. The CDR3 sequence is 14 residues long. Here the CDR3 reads CASRPTGSNYGYTF.

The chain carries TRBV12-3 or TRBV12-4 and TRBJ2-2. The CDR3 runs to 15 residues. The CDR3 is CASSLRAEEDGELFF.

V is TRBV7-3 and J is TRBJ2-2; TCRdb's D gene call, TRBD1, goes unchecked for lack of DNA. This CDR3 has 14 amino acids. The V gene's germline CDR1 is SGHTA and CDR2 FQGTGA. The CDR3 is CASTRGRNTGELFF.

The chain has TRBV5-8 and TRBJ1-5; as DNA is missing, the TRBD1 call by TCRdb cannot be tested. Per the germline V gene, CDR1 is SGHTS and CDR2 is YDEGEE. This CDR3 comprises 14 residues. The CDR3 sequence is CASSGRTGTQPQHF.

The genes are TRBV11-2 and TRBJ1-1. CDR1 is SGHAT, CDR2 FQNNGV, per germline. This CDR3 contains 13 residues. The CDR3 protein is CASEVTQNTEAFF.

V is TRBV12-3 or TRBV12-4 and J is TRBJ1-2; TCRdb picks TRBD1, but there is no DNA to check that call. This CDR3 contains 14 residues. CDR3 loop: CASSLAGTGGGYTF.

CDR3 amino acids: CASSPAGTKNIQYF. The J gene is TRBJ2-4, the V gene TRBV28; without DNA, the TCRdb call of TRBD2 cannot be checked. Germline CDR1 is MDHEN and CDR2 is SYDVKM. CDR3 length equals 14 residues.

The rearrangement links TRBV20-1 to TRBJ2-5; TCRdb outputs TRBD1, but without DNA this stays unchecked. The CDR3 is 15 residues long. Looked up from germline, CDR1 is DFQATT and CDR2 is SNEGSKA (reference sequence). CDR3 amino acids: CSACPGTGAQETQYF.

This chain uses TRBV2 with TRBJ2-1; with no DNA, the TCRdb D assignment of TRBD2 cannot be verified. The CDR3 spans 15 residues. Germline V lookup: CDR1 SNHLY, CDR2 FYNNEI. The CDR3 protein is CASSSGLPSYNEQFF.

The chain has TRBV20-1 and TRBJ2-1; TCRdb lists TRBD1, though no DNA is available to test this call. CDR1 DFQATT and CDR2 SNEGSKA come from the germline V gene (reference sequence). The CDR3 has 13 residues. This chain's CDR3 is CSARGGAYNEQFF.

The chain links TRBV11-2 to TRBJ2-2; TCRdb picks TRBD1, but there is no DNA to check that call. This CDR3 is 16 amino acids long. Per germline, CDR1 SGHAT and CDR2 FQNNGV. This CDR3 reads CASSFHRGGNTGELFF. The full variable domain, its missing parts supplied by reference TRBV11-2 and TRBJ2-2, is EAGVAQSPRYKIIEKRQSVAFWCNPISGHATLYWYQQILGQGPKLLIQFQNNGVVDDSQLPKDRFSAERLKGVDSTLKIQPAKLEDSAVYLCASSFHRGGNTGELFFGEGSRLTVL.

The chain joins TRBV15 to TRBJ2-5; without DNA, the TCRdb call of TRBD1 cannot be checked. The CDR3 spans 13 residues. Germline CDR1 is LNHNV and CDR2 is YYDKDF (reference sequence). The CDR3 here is CATSRERGGTQYF.